The following is a T cell receptor (beta chain) sequence with its context. The antigen is not known. The sample originates from a study of blood T cells in healthy people across ages. The use of a sample-barcoded 5' primer and a J-beta primer mix characterized a second PCR of about 6 to 12 cycles. Each of the cDNA molecules was tagged by a template-switch adaptor with 12 random nucleotides. A single record per CDR3 protein comes from TCRdb applying MiXCR to the 5' RACE reads. There are 700,000 to 850,000 distinct CDR3 sequences in the sample; 50% to 65% occur only once, and about two fifths lies in the top ten. The study's findings and limits: Roughly linear age-related decline in beta diversity appeared, significant by age approximately 40. The long-lived group displayed more naive CD4+ cells, plus higher diversity, than the aged donors did. Because donor CMV status was unknown, expanded clonotype changes were possibly confounded.

The germline V gene has CDR1 MNHNY and CDR2 SVGAGI (reference sequence). V lost 7 bases to trimming and J lost 14 bases; unmatched junction nucleotides: 17. The CDR3 consists of 14 residues. The TCR was taken from a man of 80 years or more in good health. Sequencing was done on a sample of blood. The V and J genes are TRBV6-6 and TRBJ2-3, with 8 bases identical to TRBD1. CDR3 region: CASTSGQGDRYAYF. The DNA for the CDR3 is TGTGCCAGCACCTCAGGACAGGGAGACAGATACGCGTATTTT.